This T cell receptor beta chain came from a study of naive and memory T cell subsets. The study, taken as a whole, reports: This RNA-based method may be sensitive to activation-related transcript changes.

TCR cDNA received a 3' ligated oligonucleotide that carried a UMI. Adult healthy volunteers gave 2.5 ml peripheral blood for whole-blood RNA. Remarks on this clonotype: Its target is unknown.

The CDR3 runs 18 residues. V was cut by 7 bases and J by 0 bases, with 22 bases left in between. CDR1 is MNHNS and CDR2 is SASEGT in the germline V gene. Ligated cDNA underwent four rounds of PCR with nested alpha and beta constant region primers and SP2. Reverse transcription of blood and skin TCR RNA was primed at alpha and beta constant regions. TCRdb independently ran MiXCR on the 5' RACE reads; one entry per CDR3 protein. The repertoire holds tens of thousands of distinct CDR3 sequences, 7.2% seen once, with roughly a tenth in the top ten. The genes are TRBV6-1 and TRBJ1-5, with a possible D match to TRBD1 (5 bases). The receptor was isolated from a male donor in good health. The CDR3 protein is CASTSSWGRRNSNQPQHF. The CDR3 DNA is TGTGCCAGCACCAGTAGCTGGGGACGCAGGAATAGCAATCAGCCCCAGCATTTT.